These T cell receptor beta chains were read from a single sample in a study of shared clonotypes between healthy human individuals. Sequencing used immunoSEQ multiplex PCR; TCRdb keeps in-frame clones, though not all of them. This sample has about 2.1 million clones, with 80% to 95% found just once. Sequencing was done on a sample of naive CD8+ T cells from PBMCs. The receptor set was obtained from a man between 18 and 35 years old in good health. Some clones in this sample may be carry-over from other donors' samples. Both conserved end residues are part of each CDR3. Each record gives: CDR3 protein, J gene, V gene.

CAISDLRSREGSEQFF,TRBJ2-1,TRBV10-3
CASSSKPGSDRLEQYF,TRBJ2-7,TRBV7-9
CASSLRGNTEAFF,TRBJ1-1,TRBV19
CASSSQVYSYNEQFF,TRBJ2-1,TRBV7-7
CASSSDRGGANVLTF,TRBJ2-6,TRBV5-1
CAWSVIQSYEQYF,TRBJ2-7,TRBV30
CASSQDYNEQFF,TRBJ2-1,TRBV4-2
CASSSFGSSYNEQFF,TRBJ2-1,TRBV27
CASSISLAGGTGELFF,TRBJ2-2,TRBV9
CATRGGNEQFF,TRBJ2-1,TRBV28
CASSHRAGTDYEQYF,TRBJ2-7,TRBV4-3
CASGFRGPGELFF,TRBJ2-2,TRBV6-5
CASRPGGGRTSYEQYF,TRBJ2-7,TRBV7-8
CASNEGQGNTEAFF,TRBJ1-1,TRBV6-5
CASSPPVVEQYF,TRBJ2-7,TRBV11-2
CASSPGQGNFYEQYF,TRBJ2-7,TRBV7-9
CASSPREFNTGELFF,TRBJ2-2,TRBV5-4
CASSPPTSRSSYEQYF,TRBJ2-7,TRBV5-1
CASSFLGRDYEQYF,TRBJ2-7,TRBV28
CASSPQAVNSAETQYF,TRBJ2-5,TRBV9
CASSADTGQGNTIYF,TRBJ1-3,TRBV9
CASRLRGQNTEAFF,TRBJ1-1,TRBV5-1
CASSQDWGGGYGYTF,TRBJ1-2,TRBV4-3
CASSDLLGNEQFF,TRBJ2-1,TRBV19
CASSFGQNMNTEAFF,TRBJ1-1,TRBV27
CASSLEGGTVSNYGYTF,TRBJ1-2,TRBV7-9
CYRRETQYF,TRBJ2-5,TRBV21-1
CASSPPSGGADTQYF,TRBJ2-3,TRBV18
CSVNGRKYNEQFF,TRBJ2-1,TRBV29-1
CASSFIASGRTDTQYF,TRBJ2-3,TRBV7-9
CASSSRSPPGANVLTF,TRBJ2-6,TRBV9
CASSPGTGPGNTIYF,TRBJ1-3,TRBV9
CASSEADRGPNYGYTF,TRBJ1-2,TRBV6-1
CASTLMAGDQPQHF,TRBJ1-5,TRBV6-1
CASSSRQRQGRGHEQYF,TRBJ2-7,TRBV11-2
CASSLARGGRTDYEQYF,TRBJ2-7,TRBV7-9